This paragraph reports one TCR beta chain. The repertoire was sequenced with immunoSEQ multiplex PCR; TCRdb's copy has only in-frame clones and lacks some. The repertoire holds fewer than 85,000 clones, with about 95% as singletons. From germline, CDR1 is SGDLS and CDR2 YYNGEE. V lost 0 bases and J lost 6; bases outside the gene matches: 6. CDR3 length equals 15 residues. These data originate in a study of control samples from healthy donors and cancer patients. Material: blood. This receptor was taken from a woman aged 25 to 45 in good health. The chain combines TRBV9 with TRBJ1-5; TRBD1 aligns across 7 bases. This chain's CDR3 is CASSVGEGAIQPQHF. DNA for the CDR3: TGTGCCAGCAGCGTAGGGGAGGGGGCTATTCAGCCCCAGCATTTT.